This T cell receptor (beta chain) was sequenced in a study of blood T cell repertoires in COVID-19 (dated by TCRdb to 2019 to 2021). Regarding the complete study: Collaborator samples came from the United States, Italy and Spain and covered acute and convalescent phases of COVID-19. Subjects who had been exposed to COVID-19, were actively infected with it, or had recovered from it provided the deeply sampled blood TCRbeta repertoires that made up the dataset. The sample metadata nearly always contained a de-identified subject ID, COVID-19 status, age in years and sex. Samples were obtained from the ongoing ImmuneRACE study (first 160 participants) and from 950 to 1,500 subjects provided by 6 global collaborators. The repertoires were released in a freely available public database intended as a resource for research on the immune response to SARS-CoV-2. The material from the prospective study consisted of cDNA or gDNA derived from T cells, B-cell-depleted T cells, or PBMCs. Where available, HLA class I and class II types were obtained from metadata supplied by the sample provider rather than from assay-based typing.

The immunoSEQ Assay, a bias-controlled multiplex PCR, was used to amplify TCRbeta CDR3 regions from genomic DNA. For the original study's pipeline: Within the assay, amplification of reference gene primers was used to estimate how many nucleated cells each sample contained. To quantify the absolute abundance of each unique TCRbeta CDR3 rearrangement, sequence reads were collapsed and filtered. For each sample, productive Simpson clonality was calculated as the square root of Simpson's diversity index across productive rearrangements. TCRdb re-hosts the immuneACCESS table, in-frame sequences only. Its copies lack some clones; in the studies checked, an unresolved V gene accounts for under half of them, and the cause for the rest is not known. D and trimming come from the DNA, and the V and J calls and clone size come from that table. This sample lists 200,000 to 300,000 clones; more than 75% were detected once. The top ten constitute 3.3% of the sample.

About this clone itself: Its antigen remains unidentified. Per-base qualities were not stored, and no clone one base away is much larger.

Participants in the prospective study were aged roughly 18 to 100 years, lived in 20 to 25 United States geographic areas, and enrolled through a virtual design. In the prospective study, participants were assigned to cohorts based on the clinical history participants reported in a screening survey and a study questionnaire. In the prospective study, whole blood, serum and a nasopharyngeal or oropharyngeal swab were collected from each participant by mobile phlebotomists. Over an approximately 2-month period, participants in the prospective study had the option of providing additional blood draws and questionnaires. Blood samples from the prospective study were shipped frozen or at room temperature prior to DNA extraction. General findings and caveats noted by the study authors: The quantity of clinical and demographic metadata differed by source and by participant and was supplied without curation.

The material sequenced was PBMCs or T cells enriched from blood (not recorded which). This TCR derives from a woman aged 40 to 49 with acute COVID-19.

The nucleotides are TGTGCCAGCAGGGACAGCAGTAACTATGGCTACACCTTC. This gives the protein CASRDSSNYGYTF. The chain was built from TRBV9 and TRBJ1-2; a weak D assignment points to TRBD1 (6 bases agree). CDR1 and CDR2 (SGDLS, YYNGEE) derive from the germline V gene. V drops 5 bases and J drops 1 base, leaving 9 bases in between. There are 13 amino acids in the CDR3, from cysteine to phenylalanine inclusive. This entry keeps only the CDR3 DNA: 39 bases, framed from base 1.